Described below is a single T cell receptor (beta chain) sequence and its context. This CDR3 region has 15 residues. V gave up 3 bases and J gave up 9 bases, with 18 bases separating them. Germline V gives CDR1 WSHSY, CDR2 SAAADI. Here immunoSEQ multiplex PCR was the method, and the copy in TCRdb shows in-frame clones only, minus some. The sample yields about 49,000 clones, 65% to 85% seen once. The sample originates from a study of T cell responses to AZD1222 COVID-19 vaccine. Sequences were derived from peripheral blood, sampled on day 0 of MenACWY control vaccination. The TCR was taken from an adult in good health. The rearrangement joins TRBV10-2 to TRBJ2-4; D may be TRBD1 (5 bases). CDR3 DNA: TGCGCCAGCAGTGAAGGGGAAAGCCAAAAATCCATTCAGTACTTC. Amino acid sequence: CASSEGESQKSIQYF.